Below, 11 T cell receptor beta chains from the same sample are listed, as sequenced in a study of vaccination and CD4 T cells after COVID-19. Sample treatment: roughly ten-day PBMC culture with coronavirus spike peptide pools or control peptides (ViraFEST assay). Cultured CD4+ T-cell DNA underwent Oncomine TCR Beta short-read sequencing. TCRdb re-analysed the PCR reads in MiXCR, keeping a single row per CDR3 protein. The table shows 15,000 to 20,000 distinct CDR3 sequences, with approximately 54% occurring only once. Their antigens are not known. The sequencing sample was made of CD4+ T cells from blood, cultured in vitro. The receptor source for this set is a human donor who had recovered from COVID-19.

This clonotype was recorded once. The chain has TRBV30 and TRBJ2-5; 9 bases are shared with TRBD1. This CDR3 is 12 amino acids long. Losses at the gene ends were 8 bases for V and 3 bases for J; bases not matched to a gene: 4. Germline values: CDR1 GTSNPN, CDR2 SVGIG (reference sequence). The CDR3 region has the DNA TGTGCCGGCACAGGGGGCGAAGAGACCCAGTACTTC. Protein product: CAGTGGEETQYF. Full variable domain (remainder filled in from reference TRBV30 and TRBJ2-5): SQTIHQWPATLVQPVGSPLSLECTVEGTSNPNLYWYRQAAGRGLQLLFYSVGIGQISSEVPQNLSASRPQDRQFILSSKKLLLSDSGFYLCAGTGGEETQYFGPGTRLLVL.

The rearrangement joins TRBV30 to TRBJ1-1, with D perhaps matching TRBD1 (5 bases). Looked up from germline, CDR1 is GTSNPN and CDR2 is SVGIG (reference sequence). The CDR3 runs to 13 residues. V was clipped by 3 bases and J by 4 bases, with 12 bases between them. The CDR3 reads CAWRRNGATEAFF. CDR3 sequence (DNA): TGTGCCTGGAGGCGAAACGGGGCCACTGAAGCTTTCTTT. The full variable domain, rest sourced from reference TRBV30 and TRBJ1-1, is SQTIHQWPATLVQPVGSPLSLECTVEGTSNPNLYWYRQAAGRGLQLLFYSVGIGQISSEVPQNLSASRPQDRQFILSSKKLLLSDSGFYLCAWRRNGATEAFFGQGTRLTVV.

This clonotype was picked up a small number of times. This sequence joins TRBV2 and TRBJ1-5, with D perhaps matching TRBD1 (6 bases). Per germline, CDR1 SNHLY and CDR2 FYNNEI. This CDR3 has 13 residues. Trimming left V 6 bases short and J 6 bases short, with 12 bases between. CDR3 DNA sequence: TGTGCCAGCAGGCCAGGGGTCATTCAGCCCCAGCATTTT. Its translation: CASRPGVIQPQHF. Full variable domain (outside the CDR3, taken from reference TRBV2 and TRBJ1-5): EPEVTQTPSHQVTQMGQEVILRCVPISNHLYFYWYRQILGQKVEFLVSFYNNEISEKSEIFDDQFSVERPDGSNFTLKIRSTKLEDSAMYFCASRPGVIQPQHFGDGTRLSIL.

The chain uses TRBV15 and TRBJ2-1; D uncertain. The CDR3 covers 16 residues. Germline lookup yields CDR1 LNHNV and CDR2 YYDKDF (reference sequence). Deletions cut 4 bases from V and 1 base from J, with 14 bases between. The chain's CDR3 is CATSTTPFGSYNEQFF. The CDR3 DNA is TGTGCCACCAGCACTACCCCTTTCGGGTCCTACAATGAGCAGTTCTTC.

Only a few counts were recorded for this clonotype. The chain uses TRBV12-3 or TRBV12-4 and TRBJ1-2; no definite D call. The CDR3 is made up of 15 amino acids. Deletions cut 5 bases from V and 2 bases from J, with 15 bases between. The CDR3 loop reads CASSARGRENYGYTF. The CDR3 nucleotides are TGTGCCAGCAGTGCCCGAGGGAGGGAAAACTATGGCTACACCTTC.

The chain carries TRBV10-2 and TRBJ1-1, with unresolved D. The length of the CDR3 is 15 residues. The V gene lost 7 bases and the J gene lost 2 bases, with 17 bases spanning the gap. Per the germline V gene, CDR1 is WSHSY and CDR2 is SAAADI. The CDR3 nucleotides read TGCGCCAGCAAAATCGCAGGAGGGCAAAACACTGAAGCTTTCTTT. This encodes CASKIAGGQNTEAFF.

V gene TRBV5-4 combines with J gene TRBJ2-7, with 8 bases fitting TRBD1. Germline V gene lookup returns CDR1 SGHNT and CDR2 YYREEE (reference sequence). Trimming took 4 bases from V and 5 from J; bases not matched to a gene: 8. The length of the CDR3 is 14 residues. The CDR3 nucleotides are TGTGCCAGCAGCCGCCGGGACAGGAACAACGAGCAGTACTTC. Translation: CASSRRDRNNEQYF.

The V and J genes are TRBV11-3 and TRBJ2-2; TRBD1 agrees at 8 bases. The germline V gene encodes CDR1 SGHNT and CDR2 YENEEA. The ends lost 4 bases at V and 7 bases at J; junction bases unmatched: 14. The CDR3 is 17 amino acids. CDR3 in amino acids: CASSSWDLTGDGGELFF. The CDR3 nucleotides read TGTGCCAGCAGCTCCTGGGATCTGACAGGGGATGGCGGGGAGCTGTTTTTT. The variable domain in full, with the rest retrieved from reference TRBV11-3 and TRBJ2-2, is EAGVVQSPRYKIIEKKQPVAFWCNPISGHNTLYWYLQNLGQGPELLIRYENEEAVDDSQLPKDRFSAERLKGVDSTLKIQPAELGDSAVYLCASSSWDLTGDGGELFFGEGSRLTVL.

This clonotype has only a few counts. Written as DNA, the CDR3 is TGTGCCACCAGTGATTTCGACAGCAGCACAGATACGCAGTATTTT. This gives the protein CATSDFDSSTDTQYF. The chain combines TRBV24-1 with TRBJ2-3, with TRBD1 as a possible D gene (5 bases). Trimming took 1 base from V and 0 from J, leaving 7 bases between them. CDR3 length: 15 amino acids. Germline V lookup: CDR1 KGHDR, CDR2 SFDVKD.

V and J are TRBV9 and TRBJ2-3; TRBD1 agrees at 8 bases. CDR1 is SGDLS, CDR2 YYNGEE, per germline. The CDR3 is made up of 15 amino acids. With V trimmed by 1 base and J by 6 bases, 7 bases remained unmatched. The CDR3 DNA reads as TGTGCCAGCAGCGTAAGGACAGGGCTGAGGGATACGCAGTATTTT. Translation: CASSVRTGLRDTQYF.

The gene calls are TRBV14 and TRBJ1-2, with TRBD1 identical over 8 bases. The J segment lost 6 bases and the V segment lost 6 bases, leaving 6 bases of the junction unmatched. The CDR3 is 13 residues long. Germline V gene data show CDR1 as SGHDN and CDR2 as FVKESK. The CDR3 DNA reads as TGTGCCAGCAGACTGACAGGGGCAAATGGCTACACCTTC. The encoded protein is CASRLTGANGYTF.